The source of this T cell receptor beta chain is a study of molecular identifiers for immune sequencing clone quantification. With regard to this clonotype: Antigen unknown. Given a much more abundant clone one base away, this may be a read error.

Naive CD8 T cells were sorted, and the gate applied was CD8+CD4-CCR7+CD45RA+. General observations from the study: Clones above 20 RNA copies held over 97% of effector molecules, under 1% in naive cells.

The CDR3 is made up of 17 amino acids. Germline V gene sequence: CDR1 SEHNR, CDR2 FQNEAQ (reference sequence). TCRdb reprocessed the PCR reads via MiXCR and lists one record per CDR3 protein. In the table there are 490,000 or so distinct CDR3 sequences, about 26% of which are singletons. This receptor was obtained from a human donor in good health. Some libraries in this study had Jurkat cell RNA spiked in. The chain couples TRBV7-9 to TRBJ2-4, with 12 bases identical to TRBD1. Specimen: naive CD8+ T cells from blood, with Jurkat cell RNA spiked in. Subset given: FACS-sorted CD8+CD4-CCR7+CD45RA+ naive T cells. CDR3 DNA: TGTGCCGGCAGCCCCGGGACAGGGGGCTTTGGCAAAAACATTCAGTACTTC. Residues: CAGSPGTGGFGKNIQYF.